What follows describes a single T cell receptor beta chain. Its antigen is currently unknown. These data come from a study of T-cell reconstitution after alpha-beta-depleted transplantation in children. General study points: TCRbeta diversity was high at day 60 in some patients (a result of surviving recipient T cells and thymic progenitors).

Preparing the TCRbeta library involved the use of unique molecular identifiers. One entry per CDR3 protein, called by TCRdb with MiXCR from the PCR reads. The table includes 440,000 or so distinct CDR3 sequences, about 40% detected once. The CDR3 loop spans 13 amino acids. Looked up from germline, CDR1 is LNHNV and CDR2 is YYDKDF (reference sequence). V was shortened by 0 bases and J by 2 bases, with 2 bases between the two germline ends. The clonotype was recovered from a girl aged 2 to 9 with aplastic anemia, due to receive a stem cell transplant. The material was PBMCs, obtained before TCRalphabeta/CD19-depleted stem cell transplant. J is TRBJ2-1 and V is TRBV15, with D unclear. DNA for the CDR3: TGTGCCACCAGCAGAGAGACCTACAATGAGCAGTTCTTC. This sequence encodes CATSRETYNEQFF.